The 9 T cell receptor beta chains presented below share a single source sample, sequenced in a study of TIL therapy for anti-PD-1-resistant metastatic lung cancer. Sequencing used immunoSEQ v3. Produced via immunoSEQ multiplex PCR; TCRdb's table is partial and in-frame only. The repertoire holds about 5,100 clones, with roughly 64% as singletons. As to time point: pre-treatment sample, taken before nivolumab and TIL therapy. Most excised metastases sampled were pleural nodules or supraclavicular lymph nodes. This specimen consisted of tumor tissue, obtained at baseline. These receptors originate from a man in his 70s with non-small cell lung cancer.

This clone was detected only a few times. V is TRBV5-1 and J is TRBJ2-7; D remains unclear. CDR1 and CDR2 (germline): SGHRS, YFSETQ. Trimming shortened V by 4 bases and J by 3 bases, and 11 bases separated the two germline ends. The CDR3 contains 13 residues. DNA of the CDR3: TGCGCCAGCAGCGCCTTTGGAGACTACGAGCAGTACTTC. Translated, it gives CASSAFGDYEQYF.

This clone was seen a few times. V usage is TRBV7-3 and J usage is TRBJ2-1, with 7 bases fitting TRBD2. The CDR3 is 16 residues long. Germline V CDR1 and CDR2: SGHTA, FQGTGA. V lost 2 bases and J lost 9; bases outside the gene matches: 13. The CDR3 nucleotides are TGTGCCAGCAGCTTAGATGGCGGGAGTGTGGCGCGTGAGCAGTTCTTC. Its protein product is CASSLDGGSVAREQFF.

This sequence joins TRBV4-2 and TRBJ2-1; TRBD2 is a possible D gene (6 bases). V dropped 1 base and J dropped 8 bases, with 15 bases sitting between them. The germline CDR1 and CDR2 sequences are LGHNA and YNFKEQ. The CDR3 covers 15 residues. DNA for the CDR3: TGTGCCAGCAGCCAAGGGGACTCGGATGTCTATGAGCAGTTCTTC. The encoded protein is CASSQGDSDVYEQFF.

The CDR3 DNA reads as TGTGCCAGTACCCCGACCGGGACAGGGAATGGCTACACCTTC. It is translated as CASTPTGTGNGYTF. The chain uses TRBV19 and TRBJ1-2, with 9 nucleotides matching TRBD1. This CDR3 contains 14 residues. Germline V gene lookup returns CDR1 LNHDA and CDR2 SQIVND (reference sequence). V lost 7 bases, J lost 6 bases, and 9 bases stayed unmatched. The entire variable domain, with the rest obtained from reference TRBV19 and TRBJ1-2, is as follows: DGGITQSPKYLFRKEGQNVTLSCEQNLNHDAMYWYRQDPGQGLRLIYYSQIVNDFQKGDIAEGYSVSREKKESFPLTVTSAQKNPTAFYLCASTPTGTGNGYTFGSGTRLTVV.

This clone was seen only a few times. The V and J genes are TRBV6-1 and TRBJ2-7, with TRBD1 matching over 10 bases. The V gene end was trimmed by 4 bases and the J gene end by 4 bases; junction bases not matched to a gene: 10. This CDR3 spans 16 amino acids. Per the germline V gene, CDR1 is MNHNS and CDR2 is SASEGT. The CDR3 sequence is CASSGGGQGTAYEQYF. The CDR3 region has the DNA TGTGCCAGCAGTGGGGGGGGACAGGGGACCGCATACGAGCAGTACTTC.

The gene calls are TRBV9 and TRBJ2-3, with 8 bases that match TRBD2. The germline V gene has CDR1 SGDLS and CDR2 YYNGEE. CDR3 size: 17 residues. The ends lost 1 base at V and 1 base at J; junction bases unmatched: 8. As DNA, the CDR3 is TGTGCCAGCAGCGTACTCCTCGGAGCGGGAGGCACAGATACGCAGTATTTT. Protein: CASSVLLGAGGTDTQYF.

V gene TRBV28 combines with J gene TRBJ1-1; unclear D gene. This CDR3 spans 15 amino acids. The ends were cut back, 3 bases at V and 1 base at J, with 12 bases in the middle. Germline CDR1 is MDHEN and CDR2 is SYDVKM. This CDR3 reads CASSFDQRANTEAFF. The CDR3 nucleotides are TGTGCCAGCAGTTTTGACCAGCGGGCGAACACTGAAGCTTTCTTT.

The J gene is TRBJ1-2, the V gene TRBV28; 7 bases align to TRBD1. The CDR3 covers 13 residues. Germline V gene data show CDR1 as MDHEN and CDR2 as SYDVKM. Trimming cost V 8 bases and J 4 bases; bases outside gene matches: 7. The CDR3 loop reads CASLTGEIYGYTF. The CDR3 region has the DNA TGTGCCAGCCTCACAGGGGAGATCTATGGCTACACCTTC.

The genes are TRBV28 and TRBJ2-5, with D perhaps matching TRBD1 (6 bases). CDR1 and CDR2 from the germline V gene are MDHEN and SYDVKM. The CDR3 runs to 14 residues. V was clipped by 5 bases and J by 7 bases, with 17 bases between them. The CDR3 region has the DNA TGTGCCAGCAGTATTCTGGAAGGGGGTCGGACCCAGTACTTC. Encoded protein: CASSILEGGRTQYF.